These T cell receptor beta chains were read from a single sample in a study of blood T cell repertoires in COVID-19. This table comes from immunoSEQ multiplex PCR, and its TCRdb copy is limited to in-frame clones, with some not included. There are 340,000 or so clones in the sample; about 83% occur only once, and just under 3% lies in the top ten. The sample was peripheral blood. All receptors come from a man aged 25-45 years with active or convalescent COVID-19. Each CDR3 is given with its conserved first and last residue. Fields, in order: CDR3 protein, CDR3 DNA, CDR3 length, J gene, D gene, V gene, clone size. D genes are given only for firm matches. Expanded clones are given a class, and other clones once, few, many or no size at all.

CDR3aa: CASSPTGTGVDGYTF
CDR3nt: TGTGCCAGCAGTCCAACCGGGACAGGGGTTGATGGCTACACCTTC
len: 15
j_gene: TRBJ1-2
d_gene: TRBD1
v_gene: TRBV6-5
abundance: .

CDR3aa: CASSLQVLNYGYTF
CDR3nt: TGTGCCAGCAGTCTACAGGTTCTTAACTATGGCTACACCTTC
len: 14
j_gene: TRBJ1-2
d_gene: .
v_gene: TRBV28
abundance: .

CDR3aa: CAISESRGRAIEAFF
CDR3nt: TGTGCCATCAGTGAGTCACGCGGCAGAGCAATTGAAGCTTTCTTT
len: 15
j_gene: TRBJ1-1
d_gene: .
v_gene: TRBV10-3
abundance: few

CDR3aa: CASSPGLAKDTQYF
CDR3nt: TGTGCCAGCTCCCCGGGACTAGCTAAAGATACGCAGTATTTT
len: 14
j_gene: TRBJ2-3
d_gene: TRBD2
v_gene: TRBV18
abundance: .

CDR3aa: CASSPGLAGETANNEQFF
CDR3nt: TGTGCCAGCAGCCCCGGACTAGCGGGGGAGACCGCAAACAATGAGCAGTTCTTC
len: 18
j_gene: TRBJ2-1
d_gene: TRBD2
v_gene: TRBV9
abundance: .

CDR3aa: CASASGLATDTQYF
CDR3nt: TGTGCCAGCGCCAGCGGACTAGCGACAGATACGCAGTATTTT
len: 14
j_gene: TRBJ2-3
d_gene: TRBD2
v_gene: TRBV6-5
abundance: .

CDR3aa: CASRRTSVFTDTQYF
CDR3nt: TGTGCCAGCAGACGGACTAGCGTATTCACAGATACGCAGTATTTT
len: 15
j_gene: TRBJ2-3
d_gene: TRBD2
v_gene: TRBV27
abundance: few

CDR3aa: CASSQDEASAFF
CDR3nt: TGCGCCAGCAGCCAAGATGAGGCTTCGGCTTTCTTT
len: 12
j_gene: TRBJ1-1
d_gene: .
v_gene: TRBV4-1
abundance: .

CDR3aa: CAWSVGGPSSPLHF
CDR3nt: TGTGCCTGGAGTGTCGGGGGGCCGAGTTCACCCCTCCACTTT
len: 14
j_gene: TRBJ1-6
d_gene: .
v_gene: TRBV30
abundance: .

CDR3aa: CASSSSENTIYF
CDR3nt: TGTGCCAGCAGCTCATCTGAGAACACCATATATTTT
len: 12
j_gene: TRBJ1-3
d_gene: .
v_gene: TRBV13
abundance: .

CDR3aa: CASSRTGAGANVLTF
CDR3nt: TGTGCCAGCAGTCGTACAGGGGCTGGGGCCAACGTCCTGACTTTC
len: 15
j_gene: TRBJ2-6
d_gene: TRBD1
v_gene: TRBV28
abundance: .

CDR3aa: CASSSIGVAQHF
CDR3nt: TGTGCCAGCAGTTCAATCGGGGTTGCCCAGCATTTT
len: 12
j_gene: TRBJ1-5
d_gene: .
v_gene: TRBV28
abundance: .

CDR3aa: CASSSPGGAAFF
CDR3nt: TGTGCCAGCAGCTCCCCAGGGGGCGCCGCTTTCTTT
len: 12
j_gene: TRBJ1-1
d_gene: TRBD1
v_gene: TRBV6-5
abundance: .